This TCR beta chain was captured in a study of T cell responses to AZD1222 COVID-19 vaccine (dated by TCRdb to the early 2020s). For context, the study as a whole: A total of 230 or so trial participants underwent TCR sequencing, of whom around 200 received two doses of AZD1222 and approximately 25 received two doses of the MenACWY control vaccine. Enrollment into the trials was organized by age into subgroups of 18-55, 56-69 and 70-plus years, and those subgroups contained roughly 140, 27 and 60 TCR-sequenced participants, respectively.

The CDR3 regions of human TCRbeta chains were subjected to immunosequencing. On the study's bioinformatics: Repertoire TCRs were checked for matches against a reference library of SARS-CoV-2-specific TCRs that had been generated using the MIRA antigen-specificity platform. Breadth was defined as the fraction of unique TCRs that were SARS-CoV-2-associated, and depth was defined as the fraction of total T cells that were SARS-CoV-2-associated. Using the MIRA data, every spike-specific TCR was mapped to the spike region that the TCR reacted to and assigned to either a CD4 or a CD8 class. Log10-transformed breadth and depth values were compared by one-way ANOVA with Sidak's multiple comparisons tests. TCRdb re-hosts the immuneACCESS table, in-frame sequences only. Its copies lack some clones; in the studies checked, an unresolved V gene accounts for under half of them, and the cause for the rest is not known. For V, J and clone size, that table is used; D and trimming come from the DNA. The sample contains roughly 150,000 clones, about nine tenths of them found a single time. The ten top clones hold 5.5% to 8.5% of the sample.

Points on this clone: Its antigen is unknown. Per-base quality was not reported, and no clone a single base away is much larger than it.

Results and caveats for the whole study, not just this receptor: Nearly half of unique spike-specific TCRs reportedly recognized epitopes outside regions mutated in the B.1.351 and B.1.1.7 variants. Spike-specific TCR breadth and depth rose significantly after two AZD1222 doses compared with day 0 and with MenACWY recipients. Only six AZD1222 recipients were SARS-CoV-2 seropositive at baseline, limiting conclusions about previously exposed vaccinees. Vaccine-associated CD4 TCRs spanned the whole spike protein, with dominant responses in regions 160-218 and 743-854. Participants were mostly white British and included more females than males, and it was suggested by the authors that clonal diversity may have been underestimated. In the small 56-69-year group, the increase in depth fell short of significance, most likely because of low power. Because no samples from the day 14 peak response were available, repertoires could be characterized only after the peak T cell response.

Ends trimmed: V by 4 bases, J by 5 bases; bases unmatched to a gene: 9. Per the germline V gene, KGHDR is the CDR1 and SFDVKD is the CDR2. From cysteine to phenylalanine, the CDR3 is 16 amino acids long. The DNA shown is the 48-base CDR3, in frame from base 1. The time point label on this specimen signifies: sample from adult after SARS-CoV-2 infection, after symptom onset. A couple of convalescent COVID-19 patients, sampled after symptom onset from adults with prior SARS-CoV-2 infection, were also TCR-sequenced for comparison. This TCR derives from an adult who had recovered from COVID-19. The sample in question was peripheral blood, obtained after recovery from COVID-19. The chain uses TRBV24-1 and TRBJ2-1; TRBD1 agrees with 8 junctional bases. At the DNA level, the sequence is TGTGCCACCAGTGACCCGGGACAGGTGAGGGACAATGAGCAGTTCTTC. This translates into CATSDPGQVRDNEQFF.